This T cell receptor beta chain was captured in a study of Graves' ophthalmopathy and Graves' hyperthyroidism. Overall study findings and caveats: It was with 65% to 71% sensitivity and about 72% specificity that the model predicted ophthalmopathy progression.

V was trimmed by 5 bases and J by 3 bases, leaving 14 bases between them. The CDR3 loop spans 13 amino acids. Looked up from germline, CDR1 is SQVTM and CDR2 is ANQGSEA. A word on this clonotype: The antigen remains undetermined.

Excluded: other autoimmune disease, uncontrolled infection, pregnancy or lactation. Clinical symptoms and serum thyroxine were used for diagnosis; TRAb, thyroid ultrasound and orbital computed tomography were also relied on. Amplified material comprised TCR beta CDR3 regions derived from RNA transcripts. First-round RT-PCR used HTBI primers; second-round multiplex PCR followed. A single record per CDR3 protein comes from TCRdb applying MiXCR to the multiplex PCR reads. The sample has 1 million to 1.3 million distinct CDR3 sequences, about 35% seen once. Sequenced sample: peripheral blood or thyroid tissue (not recorded which). The rearrangement uses TRBV29-1 and TRBJ2-7; D possibly corresponds to TRBD1 (5 bases). This TCR was sampled from an adult man with Graves' hyperthyroidism. The CDR3 DNA is TGCAGCGTTAAGGGCTTAGACAGCTACGAGCAGTACTTC. Protein: CSVKGLDSYEQYF.